The entry below gives a single T cell receptor beta chain sequence along with its context. As originally analysed: Reference gene primers were amplified, and this amplification served to estimate nucleated cell counts. Sequencing was performed with immunoSEQ multiplex PCR; in TCRdb, only in-frame clones are kept and a portion is missing. D and trimming come from the DNA, and the V and J calls and clone size come from that table. The sample records more than 150,000 clones, 80% to 90% being singletons. The source of the sample is a study of blood T cell repertoires in COVID-19. Study-level information: Acute and convalescent COVID-19 specimens originated in the United States, Italy and Spain.

The germline gives CDR1 LNHNV, CDR2 YYDKDF (reference sequence). The CDR3 spans 15 residues. Between the trimmed V and J ends, which lost 5 bases and 1 base, there was a span of 12 bases. The sample consisted of peripheral blood. The receptor's source is a man aged 65 to 79 with active or convalescent COVID-19. The V call is TRBV15, the J call TRBJ1-5; TRBD1 might be the D (5 bases). CDR3 nucleotides: TGTGCCACCAGCGATCCCGGGGGAAGCAATCAGCCCCAGCATTTT. It codes for CATSDPGGSNQPQHF.